Listed below are T cell receptor beta chains from one sample, sequenced in a study of blood T cell repertoires in COVID-19. Assay used: immunoSEQ multiplex PCR; TCRdb lists only in-frame clones, some missing. The repertoire holds 140,000 to 150,000 clones, with 81% as singletons. The sequencing input was peripheral blood. The receptor source for this set is a human donor in a cohort sampled during active COVID-19. CDR3s leave out the opening cysteine and the closing phenylalanine or tryptophan.

TRBV7-2	TRBJ2-2	ASSVVAGLAPGELF
TRBV28	TRBJ2-7	ASSDTSGREEQY
TRBV12-3/TRBV12-4	TRBJ1-1	ASSLDEYSEAF
TRBV5-1	TRBJ2-2	ASSPPGQGDTGELF
TRBV11-2	TRBJ2-5	ASSPRRGRAEETQY
TRBV28	TRBJ1-4	ASTRQAEKLF
TRBV2	TRBJ2-7	ASSKLTSGSRNEQY
TRBV28	TRBJ1-2	ATLPGGADYGYT
TRBV11-3	TRBJ2-1	ASSLGTGSNNEQF
TRBV7-9	TRBJ1-5	ASSLGTSANQPQH
TRBV5-6	TRBJ1-2	ASSSWAGNYGYT
TRBV5-4	TRBJ2-2	ASSFQPGQFTGELF
TRBV5-6	TRBJ1-2	ASSFQVRGGYT
TRBV27	TRBJ2-1	ASIGTSGIYNEQF
TRBV7-9	TRBJ2-7	ASSLGGAPQY
TRBV7-2	TRBJ2-5	ASSLGSGRGGETQY
TRBV6-6	TRBJ2-7	ATTPTSGSHEQY
TRBV6-5	TRBJ1-3	ASSFGVLRSGNTIY
TRBV6-5	TRBJ1-1	ASSYSFTGQNTEAF
TRBV9	TRBJ2-5	ASSVEGLARQTQY
TRBV5-1	TRBJ2-7	ASSQGLAGGPPYEQY
TRBV5-1	TRBJ2-7	ASSSGTGGWYEQY
TRBV5-4	TRBJ2-1	ASSARWTSGKGEQF
TRBV6-2/TRBV6-3	TRBJ1-1	ASSYSAGGRVMNTEAF
TRBV29-1	TRBJ2-1	SVEFYEQF
TRBV7-2	TRBJ1-3	ASSPGAGRWSGNTIY
TRBV6-2/TRBV6-3	TRBJ1-4	ASSYSRGFQANEKLF
TRBV6-4	TRBJ2-2	ASSVGGSEMTGELF
TRBV7-3	TRBJ2-3	ASSPSISGRTQY
TRBV19	TRBJ2-5	ASSIGTGAAETQY
TRBV19	TRBJ1-1	ASSIKISREGAF
TRBV7-9	TRBJ2-7	ASSLTDYEQY
TRBV24-1	TRBJ1-1	ATRRQPNTEAF
TRBV28	TRBJ1-2	ASSPAGNYGYT
TRBV5-1	TRBJ2-2	ASRRLAGDHTGELF
TRBV7-9	TRBJ2-7	ASSSPGTGVYEQY